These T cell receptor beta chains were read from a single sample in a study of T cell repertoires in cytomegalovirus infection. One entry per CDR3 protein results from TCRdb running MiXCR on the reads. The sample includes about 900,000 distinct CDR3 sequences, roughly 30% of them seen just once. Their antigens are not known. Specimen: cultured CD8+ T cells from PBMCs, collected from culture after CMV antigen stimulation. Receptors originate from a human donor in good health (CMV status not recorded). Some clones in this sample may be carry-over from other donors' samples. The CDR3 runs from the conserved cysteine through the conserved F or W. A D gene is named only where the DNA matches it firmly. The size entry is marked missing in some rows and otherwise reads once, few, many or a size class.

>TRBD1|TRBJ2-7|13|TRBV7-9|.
TGTGCCAGCAGCGCAAGGACGGACAGGCCGGAGTACTTC
CASSARTDRPEYF
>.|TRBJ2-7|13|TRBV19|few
TGTGCCAGTAGTTGGGGGAAAACCTACGAGCAGTACTTC
CASSWGKTYEQYF
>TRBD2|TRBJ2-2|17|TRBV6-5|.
TGTGCCAGCAGTTACGTAGCGGGGAGCGCGAACACCGGGGAGCTGTTTTTT
CASSYVAGSANTGELFF
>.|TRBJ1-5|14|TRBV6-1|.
TGTGCCAGCAGTGAACGGGGGGCCGGGCAGCCCCAGCATTTT
CASSERGAGQPQHF
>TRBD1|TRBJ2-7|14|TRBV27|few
TGTGCCAGCAGTTTATCGGGACAGGCCTACGAGCAGTACTTC
CASSLSGQAYEQYF
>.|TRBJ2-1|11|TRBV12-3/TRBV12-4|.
TGTGCCAGCTGGGGGCACAATGAGCAGTTCTTC
CASWGHNEQFF
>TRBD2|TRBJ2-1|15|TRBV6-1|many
TGTGCCAGCAGTCGAGGGGGGACTAGCGGCAATGAGCAGTTCTTC
CASSRGGTSGNEQFF
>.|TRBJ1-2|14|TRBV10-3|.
TGTGCCATCAGTGATGAAGAGATATTCTATGGCTACACCTTC
CAISDEEIFYGYTF
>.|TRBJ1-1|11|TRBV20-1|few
TGCAGTGCTAATCGGCCATCTGAAGCTTTCTTT
CSANRPSEAFF
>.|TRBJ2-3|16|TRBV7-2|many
TGTGCCAGCAGCCCCCAACACATACGAAGCACAGATACGCAGTATTTT
CASSPQHIRSTDTQYF